The text below deals with one T cell receptor (beta chain). The target of this receptor is not known. Base qualities were left out, and no much larger clone turns up one base away. Receptors were amplified or captured by PCR. DNA from cultured CD4+ T cells underwent TCR sequencing with the Oncomine TCR Beta short-read assay at the Johns Hopkins FTIC core. The QIAamp micro DNA kit was used to extract genomic DNA from the cultured CD4+ T cells. The Oncomine TCR Beta libraries from cultured CD4+ T cells were pooled using unique dual indexes and then sequenced on an Illumina iSeq 100. The published analysis was carried out like this. Non-productive sequences were removed, and CDR3s that did not start with C, did not end with F or W, or were shorter than 7 amino acids were discarded. Antigen-specific clonotypes were identified with the MANAFEST web application by comparing peptide-stimulated wells with reference and other culture wells. For a clone to be called positive, the clone needed an FDR below 0.05, an odds ratio above 5, and a productive frequency above 0.1% in at least two of three replicate wells. Cross-reactive clonotypes were defined as significantly expanded in both SARS-CoV-2 spike wells and at least one common cold coronavirus spike condition. CDR3 homology was assessed with Levenshtein distances (stringdist) and unrooted phylogenetic trees (ape) in R version 3.6.1. TCRdb itself trimmed the public reads at Q25 with fastp, ran MiXCR and retained productive beta chains. Rows with one shared CDR3 protein collapse into an entry with the most common genes and DNA. TCRdb, not the original authors, processed these V and J calls. Recorded for this sample are around 5,900 distinct CDR3 sequences; about a third of them occurred a single time. Jointly, the top ten make up roughly 27% of the sample.

In the paper's terms, the treatment or condition label means: approximately 10-day PBMC culture with coronavirus spike peptide pools or control peptides (ViraFEST assay). CD4+ T cells from unexposed donors were collected before the COVID-19 pandemic (2011-2018). To expand antigen-specific T cells with peptide pools and then pick out the expanded clonotypes through TCR sequencing, the study relied on the ViraFEST assay. More than 1.5 million PBMCs per well were cultured in IMDM with about 5% human AB serum and approximately 10 IU/ml IL-2, plus 10 ug/ml peptide pools. Half of the culture medium was replaced with fresh IL-2-containing medium on days 3 and 7. Once the cells had been in culture for around nine days, the EasySep CD4+ T cell isolation kit was used to isolate CD4+ T cells by negative selection. As far as cell numbers permitted, CD4+ T cells from unexposed donors were tested for reactivity against SARS-CoV-2 S and N as well as four spike pools from common cold coronaviruses. Ficoll-Paque Plus gradient centrifugation was used to isolate PBMCs from whole blood, and the isolated PBMCs were then either used fresh or cryopreserved at -140C. In general, triplicate wells were set up for every culture condition. Leukapheresis product for the unexposed donors was bought commercially.

This entry comes from a study of vaccination and CD4 T cells after COVID-19 (dated by TCRdb to between 2022 and 2023). Background for the entire study: In the convalescent cohort there were six males and four females, among whom were two Hispanic individuals, seven Caucasians, two Asians and one multiracial person. Participants got two doses of the Pfizer-BioNTech BNT162b2 vaccine (n=8) or two doses of the Moderna mRNA-1273 vaccine (n=2). Post-COVID blood samples were collected from convalescent patients a median of approximately 93 days after diagnosis, with a range of roughly 30 to 161 days. Post-vaccine blood samples were obtained a median of roughly 75 days after the second vaccine dose, with a range of roughly 14 to 241 days. Culture stimuli were overlapping spike peptide pools from SARS-CoV-2 and from the common cold coronaviruses HCoV-NL63, HCoV-OC43 and HCoV-229E. Control cultures received a CEFX viral epitope pool as the positive control, an HIV-1 Nef peptide pool as the negative control, or no peptide. In 10 COVID-19 convalescent patients and a handful of infection-naive healthy vaccine recipients, the spike-specific CD4+ TCR repertoire before mRNA vaccination was compared with the repertoire after mRNA vaccination. Memory CD4+ T cell crossreactivity between SARS-CoV-2 and common cold coronavirus spike proteins was assessed at the TCR clonotype level in an earlier paper using these donors. The study at large found these results: Among convalescent patients, a median roughly 84% of the SARS-CoV-2-reactive clones seen after vaccination appeared only after vaccination, which suggests priming specific to the vaccine. Of the vaccine-specific clones in convalescent patients, 304 of 307, or nearly all, reacted only to SARS-CoV-2 spike and did not cross-react with common cold coronaviruses. The number of convalescent patients in the study was relatively small, and the study did not examine early timepoints following natural infection. An increase in the median number of SARS-CoV-2-reactive clonotypes from 20 to 25 after infection to roughly 36 after vaccination was observed, but the change was not found to be significant.

The junction shows trimming of 2 bases on V and 4 bases on J, plus 14 bases between the germline ends. The CDR3 measures 15 amino acids from cysteine to phenylalanine. The retained sequence is limited to the CDR3, 45 bases, with the frame set at the first base. Via the germline V gene, CDR1 is MNHEY and CDR2 SVGAGI. The rearranged chain carries TRBV6-5 and TRBJ1-1; perhaps TRBD1 is the D gene, with 5 bases matching. The source is a human donor in good health. The sequenced material came from CD4+ T cells from blood, cultured in vitro. The CDR3 has the sequence CASSYDGTVLTEAFF. The DNA sequence is given as TGTGCCAGCAGTTACGACGGGACCGTTCTCACTGAAGCTTTCTTT.